These T cell receptor beta chains were read from a single sample in a study of Ad26.COV2.S vaccination and SARS-CoV-2 variants. Some clones are missing from TCRdb's copy, which holds only in-frame ones; the method was immunoSEQ multiplex PCR. The table has roughly 700,000 clones, around 92% seen once. The specimen comprised peripheral blood, sampled in a trial of Ad26.COV2.S vaccine versus placebo. The receptors were sampled from a person between 18 and 65 years old who received the Ad26.COV2.S COVID-19 vaccine or a placebo. Both conserved end residues are part of each CDR3. A D gene is named only where the DNA matches it firmly. Only some rows state a clone size, as once, few, many or a class for expanded clones.

TRBD1	TRBV7-8	TRBJ2-7	-	TGTGCCAGCAGTCTCCCCCCGGGACAGGGGAGCTACGAGCAGTACTTC	CASSLPPGQGSYEQYF
-	TRBV18	TRBJ2-5	-	TGTGCCAGCTCACAGGGGACCGGAGAGACCCAGTACTTC	CASSQGTGETQYF
-	TRBV19	TRBJ1-2	-	TGTGCCAGTAGTCTGACAGTGCTGGATGGCTACACCTTC	CASSLTVLDGYTF
TRBD1	TRBV4-1	TRBJ1-5	-	TGCGCCAGCAGCCATCCAGGGGGCGCGTTTCAGCCCCAGCATTTT	CASSHPGGAFQPQHF
-	TRBV29-1	TRBJ2-3	-	TGCAGCGTTGGGTTCACAGATACGCAGTATTTT	CSVGFTDTQYF
TRBD1	TRBV3-1/TRBV3-2	TRBJ1-2	-	TGTGCCAGCACCACGGGACAGAGGAGTGGCTACACCTTC	CASTTGQRSGYTF
-	TRBV9	TRBJ1-6	once	TGTGCCAGCAGCGTAGCCGACCAGTATAATTCACCCCTCCACTTT	CASSVADQYNSPLHF
TRBD2	TRBV7-2	TRBJ2-3	-	TGTGCCAGCAGCCGTCTGGCCGGGACTAGCTTAGATACGCAGTATTTT	CASSRLAGTSLDTQYF
TRBD2	TRBV24-1	TRBJ2-5	-	TGTGCCACCAGTGATACTAGCGGGGACCAAGAGACCCAGTACTTC	CATSDTSGDQETQYF
-	TRBV12-2	TRBJ1-1	-	TGTGCAAGTCGCTTAGCGAGTGGAAGGGGCAACACTGAAGCTTTCTTT	CASRLASGRGNTEAFF
TRBD1	TRBV25-1	TRBJ1-4	-	TGTGCCAGCAGTGAATATGGGACAGGGGATGAAAAACTGTTTTTT	CASSEYGTGDEKLFF
TRBD1	TRBV5-1	TRBJ1-1	few	TGCGCCAGCAGCTTGGAACAGGGGGCTAACACTGAAGCTTTCTTT	CASSLEQGANTEAFF
-	TRBV30	TRBJ2-7	-	TGTGCCTGGACCCCCGGGTCAGGCAGGGGGGCCTACGAGCAGTACTTC	CAWTPGSGRGAYEQYF
-	TRBV4-1	TRBJ2-3	-	TGCGCCAGCAGCCTTAGACAGCCCTCTAGCACAGATACGCAGTATTTT	CASSLRQPSSTDTQYF
-	TRBV30	TRBJ1-1	-	TGTGCCTGGAGTGTAAGGGGGAAGAACACTGAAGCTTTCTTT	CAWSVRGKNTEAFF
-	TRBV21-1	TRBJ2-1	-	TGTGCCAGCAGCACCCGGGCCCCCTCCTACAATGAGCAGTTCTTC	CASSTRAPSYNEQFF